Presented here are 14 T cell receptor beta chains from one specimen sequenced in a study of T cells after yellow fever vaccination. MiXCR, applied by TCRdb to the 5' RACE reads, yields one record per CDR3 protein. Here the sample spans about 85,000 distinct CDR3 sequences, about an eighth being singletons. The sequencing used CD8+ T cells not binding an NS4B(214-222) dextramer, sorted from PBMCs, collected roughly 20 days after the first yellow fever vaccination. All receptors come from a young man who received the YFV17D yellow fever vaccine.

The V gene is TRBV12-3 or TRBV12-4, the J gene TRBJ2-3, with D unclear. The CDR3 length is 13 residues. Trimming cost V 4 bases and J 4 bases, with 9 bases left between them. CDR3 protein: CASSYLEADTQYF. The CDR3 DNA follows: TGTGCCAGCAGTTATCTTGAGGCAGATACGCAGTATTTT.

The rearrangement joins TRBV20-1 to TRBJ1-1; D might be TRBD1 (6 bases). This CDR3 is built from 13 residues. Trimming removed 3 bases at V and 6 bases at J, with 14 bases between. Germline V gene lookup returns CDR1 DFQATT and CDR2 SNEGSKA (reference sequence). The CDR3 loop reads CSARGRGGAEAFF. The CDR3 region has the DNA TGCAGTGCTAGGGGGAGGGGGGGCGCTGAAGCTTTCTTT.

The V call is TRBV6-5, the J call TRBJ2-2; D is undetermined. Germline V gene sequence: CDR1 MNHEY, CDR2 SVGAGI. CDR3 length equals 17 residues. V was shortened by 0 bases and J by 4 bases, with 15 bases between the two germline ends. As DNA, the CDR3 is TGTGCCAGCAGTTACTCGATCCCCTCCTCTGGCACCGGGGAGCTGTTTTTT. Translation gives CASSYSIPSSGTGELFF.

The chain is built from TRBV7-9 and TRBJ1-1; 9 nucleotides agree with TRBD1. The CDR3 totals 16 residues. Trimming at V came to 7 bases and at J to 4 bases, leaving 13 bases not matched to a gene. Germline assignment: CDR1 SEHNR and CDR2 FQNEAQ (reference sequence). This CDR3 is CASTSGQGRFGTEAFF. The CDR3 DNA reads TGTGCCAGCACTTCTGGACAGGGGAGATTTGGCACTGAAGCTTTCTTT.

This clonotype turned up a few times. V and J are TRBV27 and TRBJ2-5, with 9 bases fitting TRBD1. Per germline, CDR1 MNHEY and CDR2 SMNVEV (reference sequence). The CDR3 sequence is 14 residues long. V gave up 4 bases and J gave up 5 bases; unmatched junction bases: 5. For the CDR3, the DNA is TGTGCCAGCAGTTGGGACAGGGTTGGGGAGACCCAGTACTTC. It yields the protein CASSWDRVGETQYF.

This chain links TRBV29-1 with TRBJ2-3, with D unclear. Germline V gives CDR1 SQVTM, CDR2 ANQGSEA. Between the trimmed V and J ends, which lost 7 bases and 0 bases, there was a span of 17 bases. The CDR3 has 15 residues. This CDR3 is CSALFGKPSTDTQYF. CDR3 DNA sequence: TGCAGCGCCCTTTTTGGTAAACCTAGCACAGATACGCAGTATTTT.

This clonotype was observed a few times. This chain uses TRBV12-3 or TRBV12-4 with TRBJ1-1; a weak D match, TRBD1 (6 bases). Trimming shortened V by 6 bases and J by 0 bases, and 14 bases separated the two germline ends. This CDR3 spans 15 amino acids. The DNA of the CDR3 is TGTGCCAGCAGCCATGACAGGAAGATGAACACTGAAGCTTTCTTT. Protein product: CASSHDRKMNTEAFF.

The table lists this clonotype with many counts. The chain joins TRBV20-1 to TRBJ1-2; 8 bases line up with TRBD1. CDR3 size: 14 residues. V shed 1 base and J 2 bases; nucleotides not matched to a gene: 3. The germline V gene has CDR1 DFQATT and CDR2 SNEGSKA (reference sequence). Written as DNA, the CDR3 is TGCAGTGCTAGAGGGCAGGGGGCGAACTATGGCTACACCTTC. As protein: CSARGQGANYGYTF.

The chain employs TRBV6-1 and TRBJ2-3, with D possibly being TRBD2 (6 bases). V was clipped by 8 bases and J by 2 bases, with 11 bases between them. The germline gives CDR1 MNHNS, CDR2 SASEGT. The CDR3 spans 13 residues. The CDR3 region has the DNA TGTGCCAGCTGCGGGACTCTCACAGATACGCAGTATTTT. It specifies CASCGTLTDTQYF.

The chain couples TRBV6-1 to TRBJ2-4; 10 bases align to TRBD2. After removal of 5 bases from V and 8 bases from J, the junction contained 9 bases not matched to a gene. The CDR3 covers 15 residues. The germline V gene has CDR1 MNHNS and CDR2 SASEGT. For the CDR3, the DNA is TGTGCCAGCAGTACCCTAGCGGGGGCAGGGGACATTCAGTACTTC. Protein sequence: CASSTLAGAGDIQYF.

This clonotype has more than one count but fewer than ten. This chain uses TRBV10-3 with TRBJ2-7; D call uncertain. Germline V CDR1 and CDR2: ENHRY, SYGVKD. The ends were cut back, 5 bases at V and 5 bases at J, with 10 bases in the middle. The CDR3 has 12 amino acids. CDR3 loop: CAISPTDHEQYF. CDR3 DNA: TGTGCCATCAGTCCCACTGATCACGAGCAGTACTTC.

This clonotype appeared a few times. The chain has TRBV12-3 or TRBV12-4 and TRBJ1-5; D gene uncertain. Trimming took 2 bases from V and 3 from J, leaving 11 bases between them. CDR3 length equals 15 residues. The CDR3 bases are TGTGCCAGCAGTTTATCACTTAGCGCCAATCAGCCCCAGCATTTT. Its protein product is CASSLSLSANQPQHF.

This clonotype showed up just a few times. The V and J genes are TRBV7-8 and TRBJ2-1, with 7 bases aligning to TRBD1. The CDR3 runs 18 residues. J was trimmed by 2 bases and V by 5 bases; bases with no gene match: 15. Germline assignment: CDR1 SGHVS and CDR2 FQNEAQ. The CDR3 reads CASSPPQTGERAYNEQFF. The CDR3 DNA reads as TGTGCCAGCAGCCCTCCTCAAACAGGGGAAAGGGCCTACAATGAGCAGTTCTTC.

This clonotype was found a few times. The gene calls are TRBV18 and TRBJ2-1; 7 positions match TRBD1. V lost 4 bases to trimming and J lost 5 bases; unmatched junction nucleotides: 5. This CDR3 has 14 amino acids. Germline values: CDR1 KGHSH, CDR2 LQKENI. The CDR3 loop reads CASSLGTANNEQFF. The CDR3 bases are TGTGCCAGCTCACTCGGGACAGCTAACAATGAGCAGTTCTTC. The full variable domain, rest sourced from reference TRBV18 and TRBJ2-1, is NAGVMQNPRHLVRRRGQEARLRCSPMKGHSHVYWYRQLPEEGLKFMVYLQKENIIDESGMPKERFSAEFPKEGPSILRIQQVVRGDSAAYFCASSLGTANNEQFFGPGTRLTVL.